The next 5 T cell receptor beta chains were all read from a single sample in a study of cytotoxic CD8 clonotypes in ibrutinib-treated CLL. The protocol was immunoSEQ multiplex PCR, while the TCRdb copy is restricted to in-frame clones and leaves out a portion. The sample holds 300,000 to 400,000 clones; under 70% are singletons and the top ten take roughly 6.3%. The source material was PBMCs, sampled after 36 months of ibrutinib treatment. Every receptor here comes from a human donor with chronic lymphocytic leukemia.

The rearrangement joins TRBV18 to TRBJ1-1; D possibly corresponds to TRBD1 (5 bases). Germline V gene sequence: CDR1 KGHSH, CDR2 LQKENI. CDR3 length: 17 residues. Trimming removed 0 bases at V and 3 bases at J, with 17 bases between. CDR3 in amino acids: CASSPPEGQPGYTEAFF. The CDR3 DNA sequence: TGTGCCAGCTCACCACCGGAAGGACAACCGGGGTACACTGAAGCTTTCTTT. Looking up the rest from reference TRBV18 and TRBJ1-1 gives the full variable domain: NAGVMQNPRHLVRRRGQEARLRCSPMKGHSHVYWYRQLPEEGLKFMVYLQKENIIDESGMPKERFSAEFPKEGPSILRIQQVVRGDSAAYFCASSPPEGQPGYTEAFFGQGTRLTVV.

The V and J genes are TRBV9 and TRBJ1-5; D uncertain. This CDR3 is built from 15 residues. V was clipped by 0 bases and J by 3 bases, with 10 bases between them. From germline, CDR1 is SGDLS and CDR2 YYNGEE. CDR3 sequence (DNA): TGTGCCAGCAGCGTAGGATCAGACATCAATCAGCCCCAGCATTTT. Translating gives CASSVGSDINQPQHF.

This chain uses TRBV5-6 with TRBJ1-5; tentatively, D is TRBD1 (5 bases). Trimming stripped 4 bases from V and 5 bases from J, with 25 bases between. This CDR3 contains 18 residues. Looked up from germline, CDR1 is SGHDT and CDR2 is YYEEEE. The DNA for the CDR3 is TGTGCCAGCAGCGCCAACCCTCAGGGTAGGGTTCGGGATCAGCCCCAGCATTTT. This encodes CASSANPQGRVRDQPQHF.

This clone has only a few counts. V gene TRBV9 combines with J gene TRBJ2-7, with TRBD2 matching over 7 bases. Germline V gene data show CDR1 as SGDLS and CDR2 as YYNGEE. The V gene end was trimmed by 4 bases and the J gene end by 3 bases; junction bases not matched to a gene: 4. The CDR3 spans 13 residues. Here the CDR3 DNA reads TGTGCCAGCAGCCCGCCGGGGGGCTACGAGCAGTACTTC. Protein product: CASSPPGGYEQYF. The full variable domain, rest sourced from reference TRBV9 and TRBJ2-7, is DSGVTQTPKHLITATGQRVTLRCSPRSGDLSVYWYQQSLDQGLQFLIQYYNGEERAKGNILERFSAQQFPDLHSELNLSSLELGDSALYFCASSPPGGYEQYFGPGTRLTVT.

The rearrangement uses TRBV5-1 and TRBJ1-1, with D perhaps TRBD1 (5 bases). Trimming cost V 4 bases and J 4 bases, with 14 bases left between them. The CDR3 runs 14 residues. The V gene's germline CDR1 is SGHRS and CDR2 YFSETQ. The CDR3 region is CASSPMFGGTEAFF. CDR3 DNA: TGCGCCAGCAGCCCGATGTTCGGGGGCACTGAAGCTTTCTTT. Looking up the rest from reference TRBV5-1 and TRBJ1-1 gives the full variable domain: KAGVTQTPRYLIKTRGQQVTLSCSPISGHRSVSWYQQTPGQGLQFLFEYFSETQRNKGNFPGRFSGRQFSNSRSEMNVSTLELGDSALYLCASSPMFGGTEAFFGQGTRLTVV.